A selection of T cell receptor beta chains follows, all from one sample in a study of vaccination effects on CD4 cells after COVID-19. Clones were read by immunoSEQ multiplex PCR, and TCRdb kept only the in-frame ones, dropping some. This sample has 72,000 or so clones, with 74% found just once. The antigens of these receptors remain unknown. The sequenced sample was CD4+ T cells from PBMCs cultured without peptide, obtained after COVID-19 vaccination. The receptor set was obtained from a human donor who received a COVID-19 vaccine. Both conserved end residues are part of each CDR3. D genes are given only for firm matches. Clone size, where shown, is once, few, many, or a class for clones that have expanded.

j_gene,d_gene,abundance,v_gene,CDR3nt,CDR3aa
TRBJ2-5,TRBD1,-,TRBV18,TGTGCCAGCTCACGCCTACAGGGGGCGGTTCAAGAGACCCAGTACTTC,CASSRLQGAVQETQYF
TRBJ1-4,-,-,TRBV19,TGTGCCAGTAGTGTCCGTCGGGCTGCAACTAATGAAAAACTGTTTTTT,CASSVRRAATNEKLFF
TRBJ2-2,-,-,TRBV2,TGTGCCAGCAGTGAAGGGCTCTTTAACACCGGGGAGCTGTTTTTT,CASSEGLFNTGELFF
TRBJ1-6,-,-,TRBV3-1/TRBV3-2,TGTGCCAGCAGCAAGAACAGACAGACCTATAATTCACCCCTCCACTTT,CASSKNRQTYNSPLHF
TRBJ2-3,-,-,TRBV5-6,TGTGCCAGCAGCTTGGTGGGTAGAACAGATACGCAGTATTTT,CASSLVGRTDTQYF
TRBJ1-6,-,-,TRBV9,TGTGCCAGCAGCCTAGGTGCAGGGGCTCTGAGGAATTCACCCCTCCACTTT,CASSLGAGALRNSPLHF
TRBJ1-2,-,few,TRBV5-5,TGTGCCAGCAGCTTGGTATCAGGGTATGGCTACACCTTC,CASSLVSGYGYTF
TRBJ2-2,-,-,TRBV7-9,TGTGCCAGCAGCTTTCCCACCCGGGACACGTCGAACACCGGGGAGCTGTTTTTT,CASSFPTRDTSNTGELFF
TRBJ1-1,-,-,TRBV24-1,TGTGCCACCAGTGATTTTTACCAAGCTTTCTTT,CATSDFYQAFF
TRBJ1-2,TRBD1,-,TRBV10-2,TGCGCCAGCACTAGGACAGGAACGGCGGATGGCTACACCTTC,CASTRTGTADGYTF
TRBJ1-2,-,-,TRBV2,TGTGCCAGCAGTGAGGTACAGGGTGGATATGGCTACACCTTC,CASSEVQGGYGYTF
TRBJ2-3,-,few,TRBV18,TGTGCCAGCTCACCGTTGGGCACAGATACGCAGTATTTT,CASSPLGTDTQYF
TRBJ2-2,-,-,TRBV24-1,TGTGCCACCAGTGACCCCGGACGGATCGGGGAGCTGTTTTTT,CATSDPGRIGELFF
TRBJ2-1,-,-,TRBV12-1,TGTGCCAGCAGCTCCGAAGAATTACTAGCCCACAATGAGCAGTTCTTC,CASSSEELLAHNEQFF
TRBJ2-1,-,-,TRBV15,TGTGCCACCAGCAGGGAAAGTACAGGGAATGAGCAGTTCTTC,CATSRESTGNEQFF
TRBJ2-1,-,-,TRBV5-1,TGCGCCAGCAGCTTGGCCCTGGGGGCGTCCTACAATGAGCAGTTCTTC,CASSLALGASYNEQFF
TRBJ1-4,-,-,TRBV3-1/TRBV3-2,TGTGCCAGCAGCCCCAGGGAAGTGGGTGAAAAACTGTTTTTT,CASSPREVGEKLFF
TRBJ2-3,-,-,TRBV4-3,TGCGCCAGCAGCCAAGCCTTGCGAGACGATACGCAGTATTTT,CASSQALRDDTQYF
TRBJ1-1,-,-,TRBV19,TGTGCCAGTCAACTTTTCTCACGGGTGAACACTGAAGCTTTCTTT,CASQLFSRVNTEAFF
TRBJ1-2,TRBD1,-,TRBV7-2,TGTGCCAGCAGCCCCCGGACAGGGGGCGTTAATGGCTACACCTTC,CASSPRTGGVNGYTF
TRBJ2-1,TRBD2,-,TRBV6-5,TGTGCCAGCATCCCCGGGGGGGCCATTGATGAGCAGTTCTTC,CASIPGGAIDEQFF
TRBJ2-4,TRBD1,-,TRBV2,TGTGCCAGCAGTGAAGCGAGGACAGGGGCGAACATTCAGTACTTC,CASSEARTGANIQYF
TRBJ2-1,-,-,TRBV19,TGTGCCAGTAGTATAGGAAGGATTTCGTACAATGAGCAGTTCTTC,CASSIGRISYNEQFF
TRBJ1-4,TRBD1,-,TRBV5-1,TGCGCCAGCAGCTCAACAGGGGTGTCTAATGAAAAACTGTTTTTT,CASSSTGVSNEKLFF
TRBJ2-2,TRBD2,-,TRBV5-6,TGTGCCAGCAGCCAACGGGGGGGGACCGGGGAGCTGTTTTTT,CASSQRGGTGELFF
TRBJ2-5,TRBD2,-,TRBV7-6,TGTGCCAGCAGCTTATCGCGCGGGGGGCAAGAGACCCAGTACTTC,CASSLSRGGQETQYF
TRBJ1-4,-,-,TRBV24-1,TGTGCCACCAGTGATCCCAGGGCGGTTAATGAAAAACTGTTTTTT,CATSDPRAVNEKLFF
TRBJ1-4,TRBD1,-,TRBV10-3,TGTGCCATCAGTGATCCGGGACAGGTGTCTGAAAAACTGTTTTTT,CAISDPGQVSEKLFF
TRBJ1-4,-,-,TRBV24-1,TGTGCCACCTTGATGTCGGGGGCTGGGGGAACTAATGAAAAACTGTTTTTT,CATLMSGAGGTNEKLFF
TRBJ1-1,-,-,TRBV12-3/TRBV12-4,TGTGCCAGCAACACAAGGAACACTGAAGCTTTCTTT,CASNTRNTEAFF
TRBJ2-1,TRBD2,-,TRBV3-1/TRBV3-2,TGTGCCAGCAGCCAAGATTATAGGCTAGCGGGGGGCCCGTTCTTC,CASSQDYRLAGGPFF
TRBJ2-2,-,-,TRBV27,TGTGCCAGCAGTCCCCACGACACTAACACCGGGGAGCTGTTTTTT,CASSPHDTNTGELFF
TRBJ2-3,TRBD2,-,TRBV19,TGTGCCAGTGCGGGGGGCCCGGGGACTAGCATAGATACGCAGTATTTT,CASAGGPGTSIDTQYF
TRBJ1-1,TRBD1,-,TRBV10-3,TGTGCCATCAGTGACCACAGGGGAACTGAAGCTTTCTTT,CAISDHRGTEAFF
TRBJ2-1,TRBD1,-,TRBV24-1,TGTGCCACCAGTGAACAGGGGAATGAGCAGTTCTTC,CATSEQGNEQFF
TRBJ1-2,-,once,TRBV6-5,TGTGCCAGCAGTTATGGCAAAATCTATGGCTACACCTTC,CASSYGKIYGYTF
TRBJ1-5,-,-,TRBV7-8,TGTGCCAGCAGCACCCTTGGGGGTCAGCCCCAGCATTTT,CASSTLGGQPQHF
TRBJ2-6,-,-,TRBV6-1,TGTGCCAGCAGTGATCATAGGGCTAGCTCTGGGGCCAACGTCCTGACTTTC,CASSDHRASSGANVLTF
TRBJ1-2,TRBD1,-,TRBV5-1,TGCGCCAGCAGCTTGGGGACAGGGGGTCGTGCGGATGGCTACACCTTC,CASSLGTGGRADGYTF
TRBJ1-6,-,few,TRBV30,TGTGCCTGGAGTGTAGGGCAGTATAATTCACCCCTCCACTTT,CAWSVGQYNSPLHF
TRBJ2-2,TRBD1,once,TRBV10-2,TGCGCCAGCAGTAGGACAGGGAGCCCCGGGGAGCTGTTTTTT,CASSRTGSPGELFF
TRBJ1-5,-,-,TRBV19,TGTGCCAGTAGTCTGGATCTTTGGAATCAGCCCCAGCATTTT,CASSLDLWNQPQHF
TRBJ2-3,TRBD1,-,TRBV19,TGTGCCAGTAGTATACGGACAGGGAGCACAGATACGCAGTATTTT,CASSIRTGSTDTQYF
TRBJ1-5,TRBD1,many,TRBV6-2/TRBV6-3,TGTGCCAGCAGCAGGGGGACAGGCACAACTCAGCCCCAGCATTTT,CASSRGTGTTQPQHF
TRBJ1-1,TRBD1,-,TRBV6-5,TGTGCCAGCAGCCCCCCCGGGACAGGGAACACTGAAGCTTTCTTT,CASSPPGTGNTEAFF
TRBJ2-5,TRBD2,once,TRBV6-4,TGTGCCAGCAGTCGGGACGGGGGGGCCCAGGAGACCCAGTACTTC,CASSRDGGAQETQYF